These 12 T cell receptor beta chains came from one sample sequenced in a study of T cell clones after liver transplantation (dated by TCRdb to the late 2010s). What the time point label conveys for this sample: pre-transplant. To prepare the library, the immunoSEQ multiplex PCR assay was applied. As stored in TCRdb, this immuneACCESS dataset retains in-frame rearrangements with V and J assigned. A fraction of the clones does not appear; measured against another copy, unresolved V genes explain less than half of the discrepancy, and the remainder lacks a known reason. Counted in this sample were 45,000 to 60,000 clones; about 81% of them appeared once. The ten largest account for around 7.8% of the sample. The source material was CD4+ T cells from blood, sampled before liver transplant. These receptor sequences come from a human donor who received a liver transplant.

J is TRBJ1-3 and V is TRBV12-5; D unresolved. The V end was cut by 5 bases, the J end by 0 bases, with 8 bases between. This CDR3 is 14 amino acids long. Germline V gene lookup returns CDR1 LGHNT and CDR2 FRNRAP. The CDR3 DNA sequence: TGTGCTAGTGGTACCAGAGTCTCTGGAAACACCATATATTTT. This codes for CASGTRVSGNTIYF.

The CDR3 bases are TGTGCCAGCTTGACAGGGAGCGAGCAGTACTTC. Encoded protein: CASLTGSEQYF. This rearrangement joins TRBV28 to TRBJ2-7; TRBD1 aligns across 7 bases. Looked up from germline, CDR1 is MDHEN and CDR2 is SYDVKM. V was pared by 8 bases and J by 6 bases, with 4 bases of the junction left unmatched. The CDR3 runs 11 residues.

J is TRBJ2-5 and V is TRBV7-2; D ambiguous. Per germline, CDR1 SGHTA and CDR2 FQGNSA. V lost 3 bases and J 0 bases, leaving 8 bases between the germline ends. The CDR3 covers 14 residues. CDR3 in amino acids: CASSFGTYQETQYF. The CDR3 DNA is TGTGCCAGCAGCTTTGGCACTTACCAAGAGACCCAGTACTTC.

CDR3 region: CASKTQGAGTDTQYF. The CDR3 DNA sequence: TGTGCCAGCAAGACCCAGGGGGCGGGCACAGATACGCAGTATTTT. V gene TRBV6-5 combines with J gene TRBJ2-3; 8 nucleotides agree with TRBD1. CDR3 length: 15 amino acids. CDR1 and CDR2 (germline): MNHEY, SVGAGI. Trimming cost V 7 bases and J 1 base; bases outside gene matches: 7.

The chain couples TRBV5-6 to TRBJ1-2; 7 bases agree with TRBD1. Germline V gene data show CDR1 as SGHDT and CDR2 as YYEEEE. Trimming took 0 bases from V and 7 from J; bases not matched to a gene: 6. The CDR3 length is 14 residues. DNA for the CDR3: TGTGCCAGCAGCTTGGAAACAGGGGCGGGTGGCTACACCTTC. It encodes CASSLETGAGGYTF.

This sequence joins TRBV28 and TRBJ1-3; D possibly corresponds to TRBD1 (5 bases). Germline V gives CDR1 MDHEN, CDR2 SYDVKM. The V gene lost 3 bases and the J gene lost 0 bases, with 6 bases spanning the gap. The CDR3 has 14 residues. CDR3 coding DNA: TGTGCCAGCAGTTTTGGGGGCTCTGGAAACACCATATATTTT. Its translation: CASSFGGSGNTIYF.

V is TRBV6-5 and J is TRBJ1-1; 9 bases are a match to TRBD1. The CDR3 sequence is 13 residues long. The V gene's germline CDR1 is MNHEY and CDR2 SVGAGI. V shed 7 bases and J 5 bases; nucleotides not matched to a gene: 5. The CDR3 DNA sequence: TGTGCCAGCACCCGGGACAGGGATACTGAAGCTTTCTTT. Translation gives CASTRDRDTEAFF.

This chain connects TRBV23-1 to TRBJ2-3; 11 positions match TRBD1. TRBV23-1 is annotated as an ORF whose role is uncertain. J lost 6 bases, V lost 7 bases, and 18 bases had no gene match. This CDR3 region has 18 residues. CDR3 bases: TGCGCCAGCAAGGCCCGAACTCCTGGACAGGGGGCAAGGGATACGCAGTATTTT. It yields the protein CASKARTPGQGARDTQYF.

The rearrangement uses TRBV7-2 and TRBJ2-3, with TRBD2 matching 12 bases. V trimming: 4 bases; J trimming: 5 bases; junction bases outside the gene matches: 10. Per the germline V gene, CDR1 is SGHTA and CDR2 is FQGNSA. This CDR3 comprises 17 residues. The CDR3 is CASSSRLAGAPGDTQYF. CDR3 DNA sequence: TGTGCCAGCAGCTCGAGACTAGCGGGGGCCCCAGGAGATACGCAGTATTTT.

This clone was seen a single time. The DNA for the CDR3 is TGTGCCAGCAGCCAAGATTTGGGGATCCAGGGGGACTACGAGCAGTACTTC. Its translation is CASSQDLGIQGDYEQYF. This chain joins TRBV4-2 and TRBJ2-7, with 7 bases identical to TRBD1. The CDR3 extends over 17 amino acids. V was clipped by 0 bases and J by 3 bases; unmatched bases: 11. Looked up from germline, CDR1 is LGHNA and CDR2 is YNFKEQ.

V is TRBV21-1 and J is TRBJ2-2; the table assigns TRBD1, which was not confirmed against the DNA. TRBV21-1 has pseudogene status. This CDR3 contains 16 residues. The CDR3 coding sequence is TGTGCCAGCAGCAGGCTCCGGACAGAGCCCACCGGGGAGCTGTTTTTT. Protein: CASSRLRTEPTGELFF.

The chain is built from TRBV19 and TRBJ1-2; TRBD1 is a possible D gene (5 bases). Trimming left V 3 bases short and J 4 bases short, with 9 bases between. The CDR3 covers 13 residues. The germline CDR1 and CDR2 sequences are LNHDA and SQIVND (reference sequence). Here the CDR3 DNA reads TGTGCCAGTAGTATGGGGACGGTCTATGGCTACACCTTC. Translated: CASSMGTVYGYTF.